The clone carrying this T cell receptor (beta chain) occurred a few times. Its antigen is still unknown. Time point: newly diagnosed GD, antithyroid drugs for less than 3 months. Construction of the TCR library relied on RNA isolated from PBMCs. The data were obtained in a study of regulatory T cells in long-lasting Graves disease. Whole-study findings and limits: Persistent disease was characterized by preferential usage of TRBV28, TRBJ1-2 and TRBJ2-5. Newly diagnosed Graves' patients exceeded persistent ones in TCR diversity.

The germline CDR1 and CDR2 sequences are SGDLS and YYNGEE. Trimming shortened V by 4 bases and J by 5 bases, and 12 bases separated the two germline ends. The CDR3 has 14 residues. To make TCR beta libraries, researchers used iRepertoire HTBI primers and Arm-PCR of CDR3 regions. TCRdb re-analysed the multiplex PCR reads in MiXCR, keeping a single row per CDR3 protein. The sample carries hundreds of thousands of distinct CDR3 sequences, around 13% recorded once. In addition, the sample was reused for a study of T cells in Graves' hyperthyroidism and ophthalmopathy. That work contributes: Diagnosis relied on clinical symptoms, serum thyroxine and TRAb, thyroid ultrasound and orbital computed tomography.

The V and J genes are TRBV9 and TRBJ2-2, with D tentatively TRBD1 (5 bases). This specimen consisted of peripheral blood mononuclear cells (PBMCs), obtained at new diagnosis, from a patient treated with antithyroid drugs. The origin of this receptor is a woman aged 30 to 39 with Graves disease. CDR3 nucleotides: TGTGCCAGCAGCCTCCGGACACTTACCGGGGAGCTGTTTTTT. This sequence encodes CASSLRTLTGELFF.